These T cell receptor beta chains were read from a single sample in a study of T cell responses to AZD1222 COVID-19 vaccine. Repertoires were generated with immunoSEQ multiplex PCR, while TCRdb's copy carries only in-frame clones and drops some. The repertoire has some 120,000 clones, roughly 88% of them found once; the top ten carry 9.4%. This specimen consisted of peripheral blood, obtained on day 0 of AZD1222 vaccination. Receptors originate from an adult in good health. The CDR3 runs from the conserved cysteine through the conserved F or W. D genes are given only for firm matches. The size of a clone is reported for some rows only, either as once, few or many, or as a class for expanded clones.

J,size,D,V,CDR3,DNA
TRBJ2-3,-,-,TRBV7-3,CASRVMAGSVDTQYF,TGTGCCAGCAGAGTGATGGCGGGATCAGTGGATACGCAGTATTTT
TRBJ1-2,-,-,TRBV18,CASSPREGPYGYTF,TGTGCCAGCTCACCACGAGAGGGGCCCTATGGCTACACCTTC
TRBJ2-2,-,TRBD2,TRBV11-3,CASSLGEGDTGELFF,TGTGCCAGCAGCTTAGGGGAGGGAGACACCGGGGAGCTGTTTTTT
TRBJ1-5,-,TRBD1,TRBV5-5,CASSSTGGDQPQHF,TGTGCCAGCAGTTCTACAGGGGGTGATCAGCCCCAGCATTTT
TRBJ1-1,-,-,TRBV12-3/TRBV12-4,CASSQMNTEAFF,TGTGCCAGCAGTCAAATGAACACTGAAGCTTTCTTT
TRBJ1-1,once,-,TRBV3-1/TRBV3-2,CASSQGTREAFF,TGTGCCAGCAGCCAAGGGACAAGGGAAGCTTTCTTT
TRBJ1-6,once,-,TRBV18,CASSRQDNSPLHF,TGTGCCAGCTCTCGACAAGACAATTCACCCCTCCACTTT
TRBJ1-2,-,TRBD1,TRBV2,CASSRDRGVMSGYTF,TGTGCCAGCTCCCGGGACAGGGGTGTTATGAGTGGCTACACCTTC
TRBJ2-7,-,-,TRBV6-5,CASSHRDWVYEQYF,TGTGCCAGCAGTCACCGGGACTGGGTCTACGAGCAGTACTTC
TRBJ2-5,-,TRBD2,TRBV7-8,CASSLAGLAGVQETQYF,TGTGCCAGCAGCTTAGCTGGTTTAGCGGGGGTGCAAGAGACCCAGTACTTC
TRBJ2-1,-,-,TRBV7-9,CASSLGTNEQFF,TGTGCCAGCAGCTTAGGAACCAATGAGCAGTTCTTC
TRBJ1-1,-,TRBD1,TRBV7-9,CASSPLSWRQGMNTEAFF,TGTGCCAGCTCTCCATTATCGTGGCGACAGGGTATGAACACTGAAGCTTTCTTT
TRBJ2-7,-,-,TRBV10-2,CASSGGATYEQYF,TGCGCCAGCAGTGGTGGAGCGACCTACGAGCAGTACTTC
TRBJ2-7,-,TRBD1,TRBV4-1,CASSPGTGNIYEQYF,TGCGCCAGCAGTCCCGGGACAGGGAACATCTACGAGCAGTACTTC
TRBJ1-2,-,TRBD1,TRBV2,CASSEWEGADYGYTF,TGTGCCAGCAGTGAGTGGGAGGGGGCGGACTATGGCTACACCTTC
TRBJ2-3,-,TRBD2,TRBV27,CASSPGGGLASTQYF,TGTGCCAGCAGCCCCGGGGGGGGACTAGCCTCTACGCAGTATTTT
TRBJ1-6,-,TRBD1,TRBV30,CAWSSWDRTKRGSPLHF,TGTGCCTGGAGTTCATGGGACAGGACCAAACGTGGTTCACCCCTCCACTTT
TRBJ1-2,few,TRBD1,TRBV5-4,CASSEGQGTYGYTF,TGTGCCAGCAGCGAGGGACAGGGAACCTATGGCTACACCTTC
TRBJ2-7,-,-,TRBV11-3,CASSSRRGYEQYF,TGTGCCAGCAGCTCCCGGAGGGGCTACGAGCAGTACTTC
TRBJ1-5,-,-,TRBV7-2,CASSLDSWGSNQPQHF,TGTGCCAGCAGCTTAGATAGTTGGGGGAGCAATCAGCCCCAGCATTTT
TRBJ2-1,-,TRBD1,TRBV7-3,CASSPRTGARDEQFF,TGTGCCAGCAGCCCACGGACAGGGGCGAGGGATGAGCAGTTCTTC
TRBJ2-1,-,-,TRBV19,CASSPDSSSYNEQFF,TGTGCCAGTAGTCCGGACTCGAGCTCCTACAATGAGCAGTTCTTC
TRBJ2-7,-,-,TRBV20-1,CSASRSQAHWEQYF,TGCAGTGCTAGTCGCTCACAGGCCCACTGGGAGCAGTACTTC
TRBJ1-1,-,TRBD1,TRBV13,CASSPRRDRGTEAFF,TGTGCCAGCAGCCCTCGCCGGGACAGGGGGACTGAAGCTTTCTTT
TRBJ1-4,-,-,TRBV6-2/TRBV6-3,CASSTPLNREGEKLFF,TGTGCCAGCAGCACGCCACTCAACAGGGAGGGTGAAAAACTGTTTTTT
TRBJ1-6,-,-,TRBV2,CASSIQGSYNSPLHF,TGTGCCAGCAGTATCCAGGGCTCCTATAATTCACCCCTCCACTTT
TRBJ2-1,few,TRBD2,TRBV5-1,CASSLSSGSYNEQFF,TGCGCCAGCAGCTTGAGTAGCGGGAGCTACAATGAGCAGTTCTTC